Shown below are 15 T cell receptor beta chains from a single sample sequenced in a study of response to subunit inactivated influenza vaccine. TCRdb recomputed calls from the RT-PCR reads with MiXCR, one row per CDR3 protein. The repertoire consists of more than 250,000 distinct CDR3 sequences, with 21% occurring once and the leading ten covering around 9.6%. The sample here was PBMCs from blood, taken approximately 20 months after vaccination. These receptors were taken from a man between 50 and 70 years old who received an inactivated influenza vaccine.

This clonotype appeared once. This chain joins TRBV3-1 and TRBJ2-1, with D uncertain. The CDR3 contains 12 residues. Trimming pared 1 base from V and 8 bases from J, leaving 6 bases between. CDR1 and CDR2 (germline): LGHDT, YNNKEL (reference sequence). DNA for the CDR3: TGTGCCAGCAGCCAAGGATACTATGAGCAGTTCTTC. It codes for CASSQGYYEQFF.

This clonotype has at least ten counts. The chain employs TRBV6-2 or TRBV6-3 and TRBJ1-1, with D hard to call. With 5 bases removed from V and 1 base from J, the gap between germline ends came to 11 bases. There are 14 residues in the CDR3. In germline, CDR1 is MNHEY, CDR2 SVGEGT. This CDR3 reads CASSRHLWNTEAFF. The CDR3 region has the DNA TGTGCCAGCAGTCGACACCTCTGGAACACTGAAGCTTTCTTT.

V gene TRBV30 combines with J gene TRBJ1-1, with a possible D match to TRBD1 (6 bases). The CDR3 is 15 residues long. The V end lost 2 bases, the J end lost 1 base, and 14 bases lay between the germline ends. The germline CDR1 and CDR2 sequences are GTSNPN and SVGIG (reference sequence). In DNA, the CDR3 is TGTGCCTGGAGTACCCTTCGGGGGCGGAACACTGAAGCTTTCTTT. The encoded protein is CAWSTLRGRNTEAFF.

There are many counts of this clonotype. The CDR3 sequence: CASSFSGTNEQYF. The DNA for the CDR3 is TGTGCCAGCAGTTTTAGCGGGACCAACGAGCAGTACTTC. This chain links TRBV2 with TRBJ2-7; TRBD2 matches at 8 bases. CDR3 length: 13 amino acids. The junction had 5 bases not matched to a gene; V was cut back by 5 bases and J by 5 bases. Germline CDR1 and CDR2: SNHLY and FYNNEI.

The table lists this clonotype with many counts. The chain combines TRBV7-9 with TRBJ1-1, with a weak D call TRBD1 (5 bases). The germline CDR1 and CDR2 sequences are SEHNR and FQNEAQ (reference sequence). The CDR3 spans 17 residues. The V end lost 5 bases, the J end lost 4 bases, and 23 bases lay between the germline ends. The CDR3 protein is CASSRIRGGRVVTEAFF. CDR3 nucleotides: TGTGCCAGCAGCCGAATCCGGGGGGGGAGGGTAGTCACTGAAGCTTTCTTT.

The CDR3 loop reads CSVGEQGSEQYF. CDR3 bases: TGCAGCGTTGGGGAACAGGGCTCCGAGCAGTACTTC. V gene TRBV29-1 combines with J gene TRBJ2-7; perhaps TRBD1 as D (6 bases). CDR3 length equals 12 residues. Germline CDR1 is SQVTM and CDR2 is ANQGSEA. V shed 4 bases and J shed 6 bases, with 13 bases lying between them.

The chain carries TRBV5-1 and TRBJ1-1, with D hard to call. The CDR3 has 15 amino acids. Germline V gene data show CDR1 as SGHRS and CDR2 as YFSETQ. The V gene lost 3 bases and the J gene lost 0 bases, with 12 bases spanning the gap. CDR3 DNA sequence: TGCGCCAGCAGCTGGGAACGGATGATGAACACTGAAGCTTTCTTT. This translates into CASSWERMMNTEAFF.

This clonotype has a handful of counts. This chain joins TRBV30 and TRBJ1-1; 8 bases match TRBD1. The CDR3 loop spans 13 amino acids. V was pared by 2 bases and J by 5 bases, with 4 bases of the junction left unmatched. Per the germline V gene, CDR1 is GTSNPN and CDR2 is SVGIG (reference sequence). DNA of the CDR3: TGTGCCTGGAGTTCCGACAGGGGAACTGAAGCTTTCTTT. This sequence encodes CAWSSDRGTEAFF.

This clonotype was observed at least ten times. V and J are TRBV29-1 and TRBJ1-1; no firm D call. Germline V gene lookup returns CDR1 SQVTM and CDR2 ANQGSEA. This CDR3 is 14 amino acids long. The V and J ends lost 7 bases and 1 base respectively, with 16 bases between them. The CDR3 protein is CSANVGGGNTEAFF. The CDR3 DNA reads TGCAGCGCCAACGTCGGAGGTGGGAACACTGAAGCTTTCTTT.

This chain links TRBV7-2 with TRBJ2-3, with a possible D match to TRBD2 (5 bases). V was clipped by 7 bases and J by 2 bases, with 13 bases between them. CDR1 and CDR2 from the germline V gene are SGHTA and FQGNSA. CDR3 length: 14 residues. CDR3: CASMDAGFTDTQYF. The CDR3 DNA reads as TGTGCCAGCATGGACGCGGGTTTCACAGATACGCAGTATTTT.

The V call is TRBV10-2, the J call TRBJ2-7; a possible D gene is TRBD1 (5 bases). The V gene's germline CDR1 is WSHSY and CDR2 SAAADI. The CDR3 runs to 15 residues. With 0 bases removed from V and 2 bases from J, the gap between germline ends came to 11 bases. The CDR3 DNA sequence: TGCGCCAGCAGTGAGTCAACAGGCCTACCCTACGAGCAGTACTTC. Protein: CASSESTGLPYEQYF.

CDR3 coding DNA: TGTGCCAGCAGTTACTCGCCGACAGGGAATGGCTACACCTTC. Translating it yields CASSYSPTGNGYTF. The chain employs TRBV6-5 and TRBJ1-2, with 7 bases aligning to TRBD1. The germline CDR1 and CDR2 sequences are MNHEY and SVGAGI. The CDR3 runs 14 residues. V shed 0 bases, J shed 6 bases, and the junction held 4 bases outside the gene matches.

This clonotype was counted many times. The CDR3, as DNA: TGCAGTGCTAGAACGGGACAGGGGAGGATTGATGGCTACACCTTC. Amino acids: CSARTGQGRIDGYTF. The chain employs TRBV20-1 and TRBJ1-2; 10 nucleotides line up with TRBD1. With 2 bases clipped from V and 6 bases from J, the junction kept 9 bases outside the gene matches. Germline V gene data show CDR1 as DFQATT and CDR2 as SNEGSKA (reference sequence). This CDR3 has 15 residues.

The J gene is TRBJ2-7, the V gene TRBV20-1; the D gene is possibly TRBD2 (5 bases). Trimming shortened V by 3 bases and J by 2 bases, and 14 bases separated the two germline ends. The CDR3 loop spans 14 amino acids. Germline CDR1 and CDR2: DFQATT and SNEGSKA (reference sequence). CDR3 loop: CSARARGTTYEQYF. The CDR3, as DNA: TGCAGTGCTAGGGCACGGGGAACCACCTACGAGCAGTACTTC.

This clonotype was seen only once. This sequence joins TRBV7-8 and TRBJ2-2, with 9 nucleotides matching TRBD1. Germline V CDR1 and CDR2: SGHVS, FQNEAQ. V shed 4 bases, J shed 7 bases, and the junction held 10 bases outside the gene matches. The CDR3 has 16 residues. CDR3 coding DNA: TGTGCCAGCAGCTCGAGTACCGGGACAGGGATCGGGGAGCTGTTTTTT. This sequence encodes CASSSSTGTGIGELFF. The full variable domain, rest sourced from reference TRBV7-8 and TRBJ2-2, is GAGVSQSPRYKVAKRGQDVALRCDPISGHVSLFWYQQALGQGPEFLTYFQNEAQLDKSGLPSDRFFAERPEGSVSTLKIQRTQQEDSAVYLCASSSSTGTGIGELFFGEGSRLTVL.